The 32 T cell receptor beta chains below were found in one sample sequenced in a study of identical twins. In TCRdb, the 5' RACE reads were re-called with MiXCR into one record per CDR3 protein. The sample lists about 690,000 distinct CDR3 sequences, around 6% occurring once. The material sequenced was naive T cells sorted from blood. The receptor source for this set is a man aged 18 to 29 in good health.

This clonotype was seen only a few times. V is TRBV12-3 or TRBV12-4 and J is TRBJ2-2; D uncertain. Trimming pared 2 bases from V and 3 bases from J, leaving 7 bases between. This CDR3 comprises 14 residues. DNA for the CDR3: TGTGCCAGCAGTTTATGGGGTCACACCGGGGAGCTGTTTTTT. Its translation: CASSLWGHTGELFF.

Worth noting for this clonotype: Given a much more abundant clone one base away, this may be a read error. V is TRBV7-9 and J is TRBJ1-4; no clear D. Germline assignment: CDR1 SEHNR and CDR2 FQNEAQ (reference sequence). The CDR3 spans 13 residues. The CDR3 nucleotides are TGTTCCAGCAGCTTAGGCCTGAATGAAAAACTGTTTTTT. Translated, it gives CSSSLGLNEKLFF. The variable domain in full, with the rest retrieved from reference TRBV7-9 and TRBJ1-4, is DTGVSQNPRHKITKRGQNVTFRCDPISEHNRLYWYRQTLGQGPEFLTYFQNEAQLEKSRLLSDRFSAERPKGSFSTLEIQRTEQGDSAMYLCSSSLGLNEKLFFGSGTQLSVL.

This clonotype was counted many times. The rearrangement joins TRBV5-1 to TRBJ1-5; D may be TRBD1 (5 bases). The CDR3 runs to 16 residues. Trimming stripped 0 bases from V and 9 bases from J, with 19 bases between. The germline V gene has CDR1 SGHRS and CDR2 YFSETQ. The CDR3 loop is CASSLGSDSTGGPQHF. DNA for the CDR3: TGCGCCAGCAGCTTGGGCTCAGACAGCACAGGTGGGCCCCAGCATTTT.

This clonotype was recorded a few times. The chain is built from TRBV6-1 and TRBJ1-6; 8 positions match TRBD1. This CDR3 spans 13 amino acids. Trimming cost V 10 bases and J 9 bases; bases outside gene matches: 8. Germline V gives CDR1 MNHNS, CDR2 SASEGT. In DNA form, the CDR3 reads TGTGCCACCAAGGACAGGGCAGTTTCACCCCTCCACTTT. Translation: CATKDRAVSPLHF.

This clonotype was detected a few times. CDR3: CASSLRASGRVTQYF. CDR3 coding DNA: TGTGCCAGCAGCTTACGGGCTAGCGGGAGGGTGACGCAGTATTTT. The chain has TRBV7-9 and TRBJ2-3; 12 bases line up with TRBD2. Germline values: CDR1 SEHNR, CDR2 FQNEAQ (reference sequence). Unmatched junction bases numbered 6, after V lost 2 bases and J lost 9 bases. This CDR3 has 15 amino acids. The full variable domain, in which reference TRBV7-9 and TRBJ2-3 provide the parts outside the CDR3, is DTGVSQNPRHKITKRGQNVTFRCDPISEHNRLYWYRQTLGQGPEFLTYFQNEAQLEKSRLLSDRFSAERPKGSFSTLEIQRTEQGDSAMYLCASSLRASGRVTQYFGPGTRLTVL.

This clonotype was counted ten times or more. The chain carries TRBV15 and TRBJ2-1, with D possibly TRBD2 on 6 matching bases. The CDR3 runs to 14 residues. Germline V lookup: CDR1 LNHNV, CDR2 YYDKDF (reference sequence). Trimming removed 3 bases at V and 4 bases at J, with 10 bases between. The CDR3 is CATSRETSYNEQFF. The CDR3 DNA reads as TGTGCCACCAGCAGGGAGACTAGTTACAATGAGCAGTTCTTC.

CDR3 nucleotides: TGTGCCAGCAGCCCGGGACAGGGGGCCTACACAGATACGCAGTATTTT. This sequence encodes CASSPGQGAYTDTQYF. V usage is TRBV7-8 and J usage is TRBJ2-3; 12 nucleotides align to TRBD1. The CDR3 totals 16 residues. The V segment lost 5 bases and the J segment 2 bases; nucleotides outside the gene matches: 5. CDR1 and CDR2 from the germline V gene are SGHVS and FQNEAQ.

This clonotype has at least ten counts. The rearrangement joins TRBV20-1 to TRBJ2-1; 11 bases fit TRBD2. The CDR3 is 14 residues long. J gave up 5 bases and V 6 bases, and 6 bases lay outside the gene matches. In germline, CDR1 is DFQATT, CDR2 SNEGSKA (reference sequence). As DNA, the CDR3 is TGCAGTGCATCTAGCGGGAGGACGCACAATGAGCAGTTCTTC. Translating gives CSASSGRTHNEQFF.

The chain employs TRBV7-2 and TRBJ2-3; 10 bases agree with TRBD2. CDR3 size: 14 residues. Germline V gives CDR1 SGHTA, CDR2 FQGNSA. V lost 5 bases to trimming and J lost 4 bases; unmatched junction nucleotides: 3. The CDR3 is CASSRAGGPDTQYF. Here the CDR3 DNA reads TGTGCCAGCAGCCGAGCGGGAGGGCCAGATACGCAGTATTTT.

The CDR3 coding sequence is TGTGCCTCGGTTTGGGAGGCCAACGTCCTGACTTTC. Protein sequence: CASVWEANVLTF. This sequence joins TRBV30 and TRBJ2-6; no definite D call. Germline V gene sequence: CDR1 GTSNPN, CDR2 SVGIG (reference sequence). The CDR3 runs 12 residues. Trimming took off 7 bases at V and 6 bases at J, with 10 bases between the two ends.

This clonotype was seen only a few times. J is TRBJ1-5 and V is TRBV6-1, with D possibly TRBD1 on 6 matching bases. The CDR3 runs 14 residues. V was shortened by 3 bases and J by 4 bases, with 10 bases between the two germline ends. CDR1 is MNHNS, CDR2 SASEGT, per germline. CDR3 protein: CASSEDRTNQPQHF. CDR3 nucleotide sequence: TGTGCCAGCAGTGAGGACAGAACAAATCAGCCCCAGCATTTT.

This clonotype was seen a handful of times. The rearrangement joins TRBV10-3 to TRBJ1-1; possible D gene TRBD1, 6 bases. V lost 0 bases, J lost 4 bases, and 15 bases lay in between. The germline V gene encodes CDR1 ENHRY and CDR2 SYGVKD. CDR3 length: 16 amino acids. The CDR3 sequence: CAISESKQGSGTEAFF. The CDR3 DNA is TGTGCCATCAGTGAGTCTAAACAGGGTTCGGGCACTGAAGCTTTCTTT.

This clonotype was observed a few times. The chain uses TRBV6-5 and TRBJ2-1, with D possibly TRBD1 on 6 matching bases. This CDR3 region has 16 residues. Trimming shortened V by 0 bases and J by 0 bases, and 9 bases separated the two germline ends. Germline lookup yields CDR1 MNHEY and CDR2 SVGAGI. CDR3 protein: CASSYSVGGSYNEQFF. CDR3 coding DNA: TGTGCCAGCAGTTACTCCGTAGGGGGCTCCTACAATGAGCAGTTCTTC.

This clonotype has a count of ten or more. The J gene is TRBJ1-1, the V gene TRBV12-3 or TRBV12-4; 8 nucleotides match TRBD1. J was trimmed by 7 bases and V by 5 bases; bases with no gene match: 9. The CDR3 length is 14 residues. The CDR3 protein is CASSPRWTGHEAFF. CDR3 coding DNA: TGTGCCAGCAGTCCAAGGTGGACAGGGCATGAAGCTTTCTTT.

This clonotype was seen a few times. The CDR3 region is CASSQDLAGPQPQHF. DNA of the CDR3: TGCGCCAGCAGCCAAGATCTTGCAGGGCCCCAGCCCCAGCATTTT. The V call is TRBV4-3, the J call TRBJ1-5; D is possibly TRBD1 (5 bases). The CDR3 loop spans 15 amino acids. Trimming removed 0 bases at V and 7 bases at J, with 13 bases between. Germline V gene lookup returns CDR1 LGHNA and CDR2 YSLEER.

The table lists this clonotype with a few counts. CDR3: CASSYSLREGPQETQYF. The CDR3 nucleotides are TGTGCCAGCAGTTACTCGTTGCGGGAGGGCCCCCAAGAGACCCAGTACTTC. This rearrangement joins TRBV6-5 to TRBJ2-5; 9 bases are a match to TRBD2. This CDR3 has 17 amino acids. V shed 0 bases, J shed 1 base, and the junction held 6 bases outside the gene matches. CDR1 and CDR2 (germline): MNHEY, SVGAGI.

This chain links TRBV24-1 with TRBJ2-7, with a weak D call TRBD1 (5 bases). CDR3 length: 14 residues. V gave up 5 bases and J gave up 2 bases, with 12 bases separating them. Per the germline V gene, CDR1 is KGHDR and CDR2 is SFDVKD. CDR3: CATSVAGKAYEQYV. CDR3 bases: TGTGCCACCAGTGTCGCAGGGAAAGCCTACGAGCAGTACGTC.

In its sample, this clonotype was seen many times. V gene TRBV5-1 combines with J gene TRBJ1-2; D not certain. Germline CDR1 SGHRS, CDR2 YFSETQ. V gave up 4 bases and J gave up 0 bases, with 7 bases separating them. CDR3 length: 13 amino acids. In nucleotides, the CDR3 is TGCGCCAGCAGCAAGTCAGCTAACTATGGCTACACCTTC. Translating it yields CASSKSANYGYTF.

This clonotype was observed a handful of times. The genes are TRBV28 and TRBJ2-1; 8 nucleotides line up with TRBD2. V shed 5 bases and J 7 bases; nucleotides not matched to a gene: 7. This CDR3 is 14 amino acids long. Germline CDR1 is MDHEN and CDR2 is SYDVKM. The CDR3 sequence is CASSPGGVNNEQFF. The CDR3 nucleotides read TGTGCCAGCAGTCCGGGAGGGGTGAATAATGAGCAGTTCTTC.

This clonotype was counted at least ten times. The DNA for the CDR3 is TGTGCCATCAGTGAGTCGGGAGATGAGCAGTTCTTC. As protein: CAISESGDEQFF. This sequence joins TRBV10-3 and TRBJ2-1; D is perhaps TRBD2 (5 bases). V lost 0 bases to trimming and J lost 8 bases, with 5 bases between them. CDR1 and CDR2 from the germline V gene are ENHRY and SYGVKD. The CDR3 extends over 12 amino acids.

This clonotype was seen a few times. The rearrangement uses TRBV29-1 and TRBJ2-5, with TRBD2 matching 7 bases. CDR3 length equals 13 residues. Germline lookup yields CDR1 SQVTM and CDR2 ANQGSEA. J lost 1 base, V lost 4 bases, and 3 bases had no gene match. Here the CDR3 reads CSVGWTSQETQYF. CDR3 nucleotides: TGCAGCGTTGGCTGGACTAGCCAAGAGACCCAGTACTTC. The full variable domain, with the rest looked up from reference TRBV29-1 and TRBJ2-5, is SAVISQKPSRDICQRGTSLTIQCQVDSQVTMMFWYRQQPGQSLTLIATANQGSEATYESGFVIDKFPISRPNLTFSTLTVSNMSPEDSSIYLCSVGWTSQETQYFGPGTRLLVL.

This clonotype was recorded many times. J is TRBJ2-1 and V is TRBV29-1; D assignment may be TRBD1 or TRBD2 (5 bases each). The CDR3 contains 13 residues. Looked up from germline, CDR1 is SQVTM and CDR2 is ANQGSEA. Trimming stripped 8 bases from V and 6 bases from J, with 17 bases between. CDR3 region: CSSNRGDGNEQFF. The DNA of the CDR3 is TGCAGCTCAAACCGAGGGGATGGCAATGAGCAGTTCTTC.

This clonotype has at least ten counts. The junction and the germline gene differ at one end; a read error may be behind it. This sequence joins TRBV5-1 and TRBJ1-6, with a possible D match to TRBD1 (5 bases). The CDR3 has 13 amino acids. The germline V gene has CDR1 SGHRS and CDR2 YFSETQ. CDR3 residues: CASRLGGDSPLHF. The CDR3 coding sequence is TGCGCCAGCAGGTTGGGAGGGGATTCACCCCTCCACTTT.

This clonotype was recorded at least ten times. The chain recombines TRBV12-3 or TRBV12-4 with TRBJ2-7; 7 bases line up with TRBD2. V lost 5 bases, J lost 0 bases, and 4 bases stayed unmatched. The length of the CDR3 is 14 residues. The CDR3 sequence: CASSTSVTSYEQYF. The CDR3 nucleotides read TGTGCCAGCAGTACTAGCGTAACCTCCTACGAGCAGTACTTC.

Ten or more counts support this clonotype. The genes are TRBV5-1 and TRBJ2-1; D unclear. The V gene's germline CDR1 is SGHRS and CDR2 YFSETQ. V lost 3 bases and J 4 bases, leaving 8 bases between the germline ends. The CDR3 consists of 13 residues. CDR3: CASSSTLYNEQFF. In DNA form, the CDR3 reads TGCGCCAGCAGCTCGACACTTTACAATGAGCAGTTCTTC.

This chain connects TRBV20-1 to TRBJ2-5; D unclear. The germline CDR1 and CDR2 sequences are DFQATT and SNEGSKA (reference sequence). This CDR3 is built from 12 residues. V lost 5 bases to trimming and J lost 3 bases, with 10 bases between them. This CDR3 is CSASIKEETQYF. The CDR3 nucleotides read TGCAGTGCTTCGATAAAGGAAGAGACCCAGTACTTC.

This clonotype has a count of ten or more. The chain employs TRBV6-1 and TRBJ2-1; D is perhaps TRBD1 (5 bases). Trimming took off 2 bases at V and 4 bases at J, with 6 bases between the two ends. Germline CDR1 MNHNS, CDR2 SASEGT. The CDR3 sequence is 13 residues long. The CDR3 here is CASSERGYNEQFF. CDR3 nucleotide sequence: TGTGCCAGCAGTGAAAGGGGATACAATGAGCAGTTCTTC.

This clonotype was observed a handful of times. This chain joins TRBV19 and TRBJ2-2; TRBD2 aligns across 10 bases. The CDR3 runs to 15 residues. V lost 8 bases and J lost 3; bases outside the gene matches: 6. Germline V lookup: CDR1 LNHDA, CDR2 SQIVND (reference sequence). The CDR3 reads CASLRTSGYTGELFF. The DNA for the CDR3 is TGTGCCAGTTTAAGGACTAGCGGATACACCGGGGAGCTGTTTTTT.

This clonotype was detected many times. The V gene is TRBV20-1, the J gene TRBJ2-1; D is unclear. Germline V lookup: CDR1 DFQATT, CDR2 SNEGSKA (reference sequence). The CDR3 is 13 residues long. Trimming removed 5 bases from V and 1 base from J, with 9 bases in between. CDR3 nucleotide sequence: TGCAGTGCTCGCCCTATTTCCTACAATGAGCAGTTCTTC. It yields the protein CSARPISYNEQFF.

This clonotype was found many times. The chain uses TRBV21-1 and TRBJ1-5; the table calls TRBD1, which could not be checked here. TRBV21-1 is a recognized pseudogene. This CDR3 has 17 residues. The CDR3 here is CASSKGLDRGSNQPQHF. Here the CDR3 DNA reads TGTGCCAGCAGCAAAGGGTTGGACAGGGGAAGCAATCAGCCCCAGCATTTT.

This chain joins TRBV5-1 and TRBJ2-1; TRBD2 is a possible D gene (6 bases). Deletions cut 0 bases from V and 12 bases from J, with 28 bases between. In germline, CDR1 is SGHRS, CDR2 YFSETQ. CDR3 size: 18 residues. In DNA, the CDR3 is TGCGCCAGCAGCTTGGAGGGCGGGACCTCCCGGAGGAATTTTGTGCAGTTCTTC. It is translated as CASSLEGGTSRRNFVQFF.

The rearrangement links TRBV7-9 to TRBJ2-1; unclear D gene. Germline CDR1 and CDR2: SEHNR and FQNEAQ (reference sequence). The CDR3 contains 12 residues. V was cut by 5 bases and J by 13 bases, with 15 bases left in between. This chain's CDR3 is CASSALPGGQFF. CDR3 in DNA: TGTGCCAGCAGCGCCCTACCTGGTGGTCAGTTCTTC.